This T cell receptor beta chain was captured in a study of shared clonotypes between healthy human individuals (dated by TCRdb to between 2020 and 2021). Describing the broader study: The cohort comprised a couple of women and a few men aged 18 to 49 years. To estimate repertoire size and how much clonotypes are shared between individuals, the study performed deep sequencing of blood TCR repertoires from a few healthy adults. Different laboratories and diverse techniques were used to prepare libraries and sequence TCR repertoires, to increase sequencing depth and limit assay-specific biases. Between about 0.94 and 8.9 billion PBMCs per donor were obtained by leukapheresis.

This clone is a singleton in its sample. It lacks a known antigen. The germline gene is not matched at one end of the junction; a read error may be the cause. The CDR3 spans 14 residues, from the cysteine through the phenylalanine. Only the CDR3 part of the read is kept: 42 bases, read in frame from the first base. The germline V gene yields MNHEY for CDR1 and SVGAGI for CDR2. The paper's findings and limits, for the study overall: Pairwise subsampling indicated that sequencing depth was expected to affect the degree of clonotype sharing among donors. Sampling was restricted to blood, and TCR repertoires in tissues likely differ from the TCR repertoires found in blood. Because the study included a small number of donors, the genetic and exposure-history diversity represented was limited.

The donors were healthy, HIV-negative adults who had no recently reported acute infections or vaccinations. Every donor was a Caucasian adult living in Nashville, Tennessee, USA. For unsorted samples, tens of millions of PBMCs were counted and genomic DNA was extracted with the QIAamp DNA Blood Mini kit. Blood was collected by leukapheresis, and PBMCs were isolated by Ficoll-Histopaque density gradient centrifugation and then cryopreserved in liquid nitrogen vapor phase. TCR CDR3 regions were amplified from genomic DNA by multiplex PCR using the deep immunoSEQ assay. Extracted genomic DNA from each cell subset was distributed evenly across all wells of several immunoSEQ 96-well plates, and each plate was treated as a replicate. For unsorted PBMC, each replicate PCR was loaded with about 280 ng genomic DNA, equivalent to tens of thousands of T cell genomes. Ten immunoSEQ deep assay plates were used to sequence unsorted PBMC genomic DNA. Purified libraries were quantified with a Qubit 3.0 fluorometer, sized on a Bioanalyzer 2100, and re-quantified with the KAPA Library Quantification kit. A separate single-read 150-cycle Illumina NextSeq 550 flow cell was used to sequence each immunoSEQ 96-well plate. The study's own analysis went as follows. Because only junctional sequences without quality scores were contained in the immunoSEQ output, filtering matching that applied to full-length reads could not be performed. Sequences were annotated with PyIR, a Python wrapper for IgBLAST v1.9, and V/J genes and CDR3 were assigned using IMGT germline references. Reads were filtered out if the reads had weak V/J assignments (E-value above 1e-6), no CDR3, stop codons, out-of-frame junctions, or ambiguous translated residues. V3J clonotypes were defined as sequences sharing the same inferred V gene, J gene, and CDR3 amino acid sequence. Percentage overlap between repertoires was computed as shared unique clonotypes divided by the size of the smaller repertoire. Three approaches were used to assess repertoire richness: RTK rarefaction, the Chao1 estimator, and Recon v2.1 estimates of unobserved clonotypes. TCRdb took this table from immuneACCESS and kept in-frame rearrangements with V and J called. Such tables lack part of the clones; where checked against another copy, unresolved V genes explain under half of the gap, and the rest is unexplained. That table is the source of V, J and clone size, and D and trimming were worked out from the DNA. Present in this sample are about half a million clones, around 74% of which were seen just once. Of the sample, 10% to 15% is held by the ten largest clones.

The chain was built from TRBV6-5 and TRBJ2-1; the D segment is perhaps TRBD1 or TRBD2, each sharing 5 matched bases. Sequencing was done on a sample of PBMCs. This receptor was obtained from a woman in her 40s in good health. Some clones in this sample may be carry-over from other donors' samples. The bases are TGTGCCAGCAGTTACTTAAAAGAGGGGACGCTCTCAGTCTTC. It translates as CASSYLKEGTLSVF.